Described below is a single T cell receptor beta chain sequence and its context. Its antigen is not yet known. The record has no base qualities; no much larger clone is one base away. This entry belongs to a study of blood T cell repertoires in COVID-19 (dated by TCRdb to the early 2020s). For the wider study: Samples covering the acute and convalescent phases of COVID-19 were provided by collaborators in the United States, Italy and Spain. The prospective study material was composed of cDNA or gDNA derived from T cells, B-cell-depleted T cells, or PBMCs. Subjects who had been exposed to COVID-19, were actively infected with it, or had recovered from it provided the deeply sampled blood TCRbeta repertoires that made up the dataset. A freely available public database, intended as a resource for researchers studying the immune response to SARS-CoV-2, is where the repertoires were released. Samples were obtained from the ongoing ImmuneRACE study (first 160 participants) and from 1,254 subjects provided by 6 global collaborators. The sample metadata nearly always contained a de-identified subject ID, COVID-19 status, age in years and sex. HLA class I and class II types, where available, came from metadata supplied by the sample provider rather than from assay-based typing. Beyond this particular receptor, the publication reports: How much clinical and demographic metadata was included differed by source and by participant, and the metadata was provided uncurated.

TCRbeta CDR3 regions were amplified from genomic DNA by means of the immunoSEQ Assay, a bias-controlled multiplex PCR. Concerning the study's data processing: Within the assay, amplification of reference gene primers was used to estimate how many nucleated cells each sample contained. To quantify the absolute abundance of each unique TCRbeta CDR3 rearrangement, sequence reads were collapsed and filtered. For each sample, productive Simpson clonality was calculated as the square root of Simpson's diversity index across productive rearrangements. TCRdb carries this immuneACCESS record with in-frame sequences only. Its versions omit some clonotypes, under half of them owing to an unresolved V gene in the studies checked, with the rest unexplained. D and trimming were read from the DNA, whereas the V and J calls and clone size are those reported in that table. For this sample the table gives around 95,000 clones, of which 70% to 90% were detected only once. The ten largest clones add up to around 13% of the sample.

The CDR3 contains 12 residues, cysteine and phenylalanine counted. CDR3 DNA is the only sequence kept; it has 36 bases, read in frame from the first base. CDR1 LGHDT and CDR2 YNNKEL are derived from the germline V gene (reference sequence). Deletion took 2 bases off V and 4 bases off J, with a span of 5 bases between the germline ends. Whole blood was collected in K2EDTA tubes by collaborating institutions according to the institutions' own protocols. Collaborator samples were shipped for TCRbeta analysis as frozen whole blood, isolated PBMCs, or DNA extracted from either sample type. This receptor was taken from a human donor in a cohort sampled during active COVID-19. The sample taken for sequencing was peripheral blood. This sequence uses TRBV3-1 (or the pseudogene TRBV3-2) and TRBJ1-2; the D gene cannot be named for sure. CDR3 region: CASSQTFYGYTF. The DNA is as follows: TGTGCCAGCAGCCAAACATTCTATGGCTACACCTTC.